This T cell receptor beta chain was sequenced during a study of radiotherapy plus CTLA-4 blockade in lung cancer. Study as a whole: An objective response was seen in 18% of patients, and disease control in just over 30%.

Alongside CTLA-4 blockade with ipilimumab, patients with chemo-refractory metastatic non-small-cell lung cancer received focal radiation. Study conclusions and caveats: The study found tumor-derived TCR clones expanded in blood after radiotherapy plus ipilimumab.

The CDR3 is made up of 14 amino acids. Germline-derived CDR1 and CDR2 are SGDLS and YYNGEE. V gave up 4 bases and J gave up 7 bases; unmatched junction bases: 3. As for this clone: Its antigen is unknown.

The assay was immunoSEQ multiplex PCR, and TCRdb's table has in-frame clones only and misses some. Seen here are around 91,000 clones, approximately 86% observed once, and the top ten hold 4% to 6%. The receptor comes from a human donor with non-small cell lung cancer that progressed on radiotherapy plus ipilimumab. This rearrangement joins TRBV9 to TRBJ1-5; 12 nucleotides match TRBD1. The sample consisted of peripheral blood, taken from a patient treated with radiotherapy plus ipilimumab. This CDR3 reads CASSQGQGAQPQHF. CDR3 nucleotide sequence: TGTGCCAGCAGCCAGGGACAGGGGGCGCAGCCCCAGCATTTT. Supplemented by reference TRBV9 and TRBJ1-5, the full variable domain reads DSGVTQTPKHLITATGQRVTLRCSPRSGDLSVYWYQQSLDQGLQFLIQYYNGEERAKGNILERFSAQQFPDLHSELNLSSLELGDSALYFCASSQGQGAQPQHFGDGTRLSIL.